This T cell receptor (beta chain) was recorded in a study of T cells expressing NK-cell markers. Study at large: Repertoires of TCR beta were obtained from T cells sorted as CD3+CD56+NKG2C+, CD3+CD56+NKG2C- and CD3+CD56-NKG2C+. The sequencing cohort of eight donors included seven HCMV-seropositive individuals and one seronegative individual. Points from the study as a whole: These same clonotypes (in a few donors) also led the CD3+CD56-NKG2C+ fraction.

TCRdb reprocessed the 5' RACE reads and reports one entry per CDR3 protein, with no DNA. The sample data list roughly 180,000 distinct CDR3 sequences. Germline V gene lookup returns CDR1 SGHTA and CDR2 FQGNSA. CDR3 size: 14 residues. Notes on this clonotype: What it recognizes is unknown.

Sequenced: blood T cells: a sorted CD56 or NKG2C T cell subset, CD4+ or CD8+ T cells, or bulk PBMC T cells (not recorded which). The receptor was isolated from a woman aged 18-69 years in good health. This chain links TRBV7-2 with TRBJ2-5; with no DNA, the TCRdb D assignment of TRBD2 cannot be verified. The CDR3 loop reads CASRGLAGAETQYF.